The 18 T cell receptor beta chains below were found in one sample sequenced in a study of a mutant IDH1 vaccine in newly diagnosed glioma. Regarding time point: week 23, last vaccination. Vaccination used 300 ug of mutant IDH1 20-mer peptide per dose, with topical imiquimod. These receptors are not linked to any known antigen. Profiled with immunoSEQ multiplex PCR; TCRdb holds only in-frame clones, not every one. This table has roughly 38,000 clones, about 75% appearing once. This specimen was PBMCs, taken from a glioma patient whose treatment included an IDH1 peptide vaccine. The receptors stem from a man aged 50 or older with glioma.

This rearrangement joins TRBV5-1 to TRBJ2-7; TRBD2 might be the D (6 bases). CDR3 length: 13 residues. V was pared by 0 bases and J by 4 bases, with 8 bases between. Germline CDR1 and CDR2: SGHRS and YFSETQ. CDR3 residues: CASSLGLEYEQYF. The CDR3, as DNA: TGCGCCAGCAGCTTGGGACTAGAGTACGAGCAGTACTTC.

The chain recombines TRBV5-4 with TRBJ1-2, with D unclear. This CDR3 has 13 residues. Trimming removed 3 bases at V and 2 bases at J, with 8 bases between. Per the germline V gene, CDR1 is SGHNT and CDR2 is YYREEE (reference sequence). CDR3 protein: CASSYQENYGYTF. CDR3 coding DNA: TGTGCCAGCAGCTACCAGGAGAACTATGGCTACACCTTC.

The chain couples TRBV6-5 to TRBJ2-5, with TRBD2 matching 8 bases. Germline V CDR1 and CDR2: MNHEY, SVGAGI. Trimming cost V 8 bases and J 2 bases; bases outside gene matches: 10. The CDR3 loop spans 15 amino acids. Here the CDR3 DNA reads TGTGCCAGCTACGAGGGACTAGGAAGGCAAGAGACCCAGTACTTC. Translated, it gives CASYEGLGRQETQYF.

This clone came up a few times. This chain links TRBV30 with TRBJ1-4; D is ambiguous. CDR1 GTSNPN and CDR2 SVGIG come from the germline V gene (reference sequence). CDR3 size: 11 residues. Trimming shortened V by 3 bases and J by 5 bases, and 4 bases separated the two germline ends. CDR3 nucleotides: TGTGCCTGGAGGAAGAATGAAAAACTGTTTTTT. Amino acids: CAWRKNEKLFF.

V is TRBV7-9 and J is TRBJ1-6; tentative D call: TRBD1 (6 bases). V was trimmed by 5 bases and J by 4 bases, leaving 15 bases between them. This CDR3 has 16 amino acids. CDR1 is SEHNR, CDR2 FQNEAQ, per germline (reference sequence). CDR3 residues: CASSLGGGGYNSPLHF. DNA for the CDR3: TGTGCCAGCAGCCTCGGGGGGGGCGGGTATAATTCACCCCTCCACTTT. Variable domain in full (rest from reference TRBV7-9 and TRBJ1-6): DTGVSQNPRHKITKRGQNVTFRCDPISEHNRLYWYRQTLGQGPEFLTYFQNEAQLEKSRLLSDRFSAERPKGSFSTLEIQRTEQGDSAMYLCASSLGGGGYNSPLHFGNGTRLTVT.

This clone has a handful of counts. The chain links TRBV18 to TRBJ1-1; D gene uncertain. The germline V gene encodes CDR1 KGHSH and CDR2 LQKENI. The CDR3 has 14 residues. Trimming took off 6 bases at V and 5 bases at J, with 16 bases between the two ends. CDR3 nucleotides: TGTGCCAGCTCGCTACCGGGAGCGAGGACTGAAGCTTTCTTT. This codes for CASSLPGARTEAFF.

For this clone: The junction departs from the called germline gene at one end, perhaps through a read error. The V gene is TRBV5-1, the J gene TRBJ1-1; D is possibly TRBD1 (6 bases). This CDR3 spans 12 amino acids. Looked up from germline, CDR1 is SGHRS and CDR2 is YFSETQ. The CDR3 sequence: CASSLRDTEAFF. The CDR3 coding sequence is TGCGCCAGCAGCTTACGGGACACTGAGGCTTTCTTT.

The CDR3 sequence: CATSRRERLETQYF. The DNA of the CDR3 is TGTGCCACCAGCCGGCGAGAGCGGTTAGAGACCCAGTACTTC. This sequence joins TRBV15 and TRBJ2-5; tentative D call: TRBD2 (5 bases). The CDR3 runs to 14 residues. Trimming left V 5 bases short and J 4 bases short, with 14 bases between. Germline-derived CDR1 and CDR2 are LNHNV and YYDKDF (reference sequence). Full variable domain (remainder filled in from reference TRBV15 and TRBJ2-5): DAMVIQNPRYQVTQFGKPVTLSCSQTLNHNVMYWYQQKSSQAPKLLFHYYDKDFNNEADTPDNFQSRRPNTSFCFLDIRSPGLGDTAMYLCATSRRERLETQYFGPGTRLLVL.

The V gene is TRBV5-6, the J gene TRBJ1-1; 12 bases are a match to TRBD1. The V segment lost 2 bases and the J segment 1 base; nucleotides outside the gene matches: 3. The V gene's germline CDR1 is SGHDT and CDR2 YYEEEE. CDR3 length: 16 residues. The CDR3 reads CASSFGTGGANTEAFF. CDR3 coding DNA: TGTGCCAGCAGCTTCGGGACAGGGGGCGCGAACACTGAAGCTTTCTTT. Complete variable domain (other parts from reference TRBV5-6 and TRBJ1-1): DAGVTQSPTHLIKTRGQQVTLRCSPKSGHDTVSWYQQALGQGPQFIFQYYEEEERQRGNFPDRFSGHQFPNYSSELNVNALLLGDSALYLCASSFGTGGANTEAFFGQGTRLTVV.

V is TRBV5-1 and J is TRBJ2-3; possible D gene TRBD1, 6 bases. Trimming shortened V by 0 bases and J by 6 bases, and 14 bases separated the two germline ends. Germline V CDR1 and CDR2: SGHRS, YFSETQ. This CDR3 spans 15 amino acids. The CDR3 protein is CASSLAGQSRDTQYF. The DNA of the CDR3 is TGCGCCAGCAGCTTGGCCGGACAGTCGCGGGATACGCAGTATTTT.

This CDR3 is CASSPIDRDGSPLHF. Here the CDR3 DNA reads TGTGCCAGCAGTCCCATCGACAGGGATGGTTCACCCCTCCACTTT. The chain couples TRBV2 to TRBJ1-6; 7 positions agree with TRBD1. The CDR3 is made up of 15 amino acids. The germline V gene has CDR1 SNHLY and CDR2 FYNNEI. Trimming at V came to 5 bases and at J to 9 bases, leaving 10 bases not matched to a gene.

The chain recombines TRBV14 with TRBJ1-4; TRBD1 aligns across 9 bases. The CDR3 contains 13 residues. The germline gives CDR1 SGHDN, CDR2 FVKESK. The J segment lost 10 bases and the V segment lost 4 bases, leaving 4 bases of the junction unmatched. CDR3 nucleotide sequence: TGTGCCAGCAGCCCGGGACAGGGTAGAAAACTGTTTTTT. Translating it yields CASSPGQGRKLFF.

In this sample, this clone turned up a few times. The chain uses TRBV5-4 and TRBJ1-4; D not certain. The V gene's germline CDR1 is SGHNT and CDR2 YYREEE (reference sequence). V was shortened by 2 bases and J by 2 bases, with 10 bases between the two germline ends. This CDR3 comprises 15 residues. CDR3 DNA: TGTGCCAGCAGCTTCGACGGAGCCACTAATGAAAAACTGTTTTTT. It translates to CASSFDGATNEKLFF.

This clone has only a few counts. The CDR3 DNA reads as TGTGCCAGCTCACCGCAGAGAAATCAGCCCCAGCATTTT. Its protein is CASSPQRNQPQHF. The V call is TRBV18, the J call TRBJ1-5; D not resolved. V was cut by 3 bases and J by 4 bases, with 7 bases left in between. Germline V gene sequence: CDR1 KGHSH, CDR2 LQKENI. The CDR3 covers 13 residues.

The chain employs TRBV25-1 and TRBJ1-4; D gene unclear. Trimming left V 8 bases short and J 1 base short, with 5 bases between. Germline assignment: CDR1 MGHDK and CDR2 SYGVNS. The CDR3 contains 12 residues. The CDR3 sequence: CASSGTNEKLFF. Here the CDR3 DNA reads TGTGCCAGCTCCGGAACTAATGAAAAACTGTTTTTT.

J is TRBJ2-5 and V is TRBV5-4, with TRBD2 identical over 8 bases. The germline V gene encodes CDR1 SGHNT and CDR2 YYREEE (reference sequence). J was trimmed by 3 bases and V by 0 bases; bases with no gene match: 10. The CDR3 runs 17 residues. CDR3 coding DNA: TGTGCCAGCAGCTTGGGGATTAGCGGGGCCGGGGAAGAGACCCAGTACTTC. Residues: CASSLGISGAGEETQYF.

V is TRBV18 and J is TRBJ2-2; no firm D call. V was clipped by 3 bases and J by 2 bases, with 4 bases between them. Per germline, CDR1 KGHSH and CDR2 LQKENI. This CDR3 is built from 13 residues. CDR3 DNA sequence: TGTGCCAGCTCACCGAGAAACACCGGGGAGCTGTTTTTT. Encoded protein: CASSPRNTGELFF.

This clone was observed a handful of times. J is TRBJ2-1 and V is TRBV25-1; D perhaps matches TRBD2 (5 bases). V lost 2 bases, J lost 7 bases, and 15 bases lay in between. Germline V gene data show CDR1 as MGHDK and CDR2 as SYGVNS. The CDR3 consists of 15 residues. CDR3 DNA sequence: TGTGCCAGCAGTGAAGAGGGCGCGTCGGGAAATGAGCAGTTCTTC. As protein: CASSEEGASGNEQFF.